This entry lists 2 T cell receptor beta chains sequenced from one sample in a study of OX40 agonist ivuxolimab in advanced cancers. Profiling relied on immunoSEQ multiplex PCR, and the TCRdb table lists in-frame clones only, not all of them. The repertoire holds some 30,000 clones, with about 88% as singletons. This specimen was CD4+ or CD8+ T cells sorted from blood, taken in a trial of the OX40 agonist ivuxolimab. These TCRs come from an adult with an advanced solid tumor such as melanoma, head and neck, liver or kidney cancer.

The chain joins TRBV27 to TRBJ2-6; the D is unclear. The germline gives CDR1 MNHEY, CDR2 SMNVEV (reference sequence). The V gene lost 5 bases and the J gene lost 1 base, with 12 bases spanning the gap. This CDR3 has 16 amino acids. Written as DNA, the CDR3 is TGTGCCAGCAGTCCCAACGCCGGGTCTGGGGCCAACGTCCTGACTTTC. Translation: CASSPNAGSGANVLTF.

The rearrangement joins TRBV27 to TRBJ2-7; a possible D gene is TRBD1 (6 bases). The CDR3 spans 16 residues. The germline V gene encodes CDR1 MNHEY and CDR2 SMNVEV (reference sequence). V was cut by 0 bases and J by 4 bases, with 16 bases left in between. In DNA form, the CDR3 reads TGTGCCAGCAGTTTATCGCCGGGACACATGGTTTACGAGCAGTACTTC. This encodes CASSLSPGHMVYEQYF.